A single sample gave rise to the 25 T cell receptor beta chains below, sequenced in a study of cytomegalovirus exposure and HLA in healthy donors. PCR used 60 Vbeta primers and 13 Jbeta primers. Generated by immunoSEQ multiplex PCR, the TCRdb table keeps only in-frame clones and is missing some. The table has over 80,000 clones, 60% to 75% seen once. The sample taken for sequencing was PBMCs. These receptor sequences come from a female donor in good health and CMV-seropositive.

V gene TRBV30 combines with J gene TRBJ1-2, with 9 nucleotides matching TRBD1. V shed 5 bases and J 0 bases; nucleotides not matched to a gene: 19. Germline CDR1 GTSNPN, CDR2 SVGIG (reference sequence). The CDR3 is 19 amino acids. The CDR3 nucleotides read TGTGCCTGGGGCATTTATTCGGGACAGGGTCGGCGGCCTAACTATGGCTACACCTTC. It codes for CAWGIYSGQGRRPNYGYTF.

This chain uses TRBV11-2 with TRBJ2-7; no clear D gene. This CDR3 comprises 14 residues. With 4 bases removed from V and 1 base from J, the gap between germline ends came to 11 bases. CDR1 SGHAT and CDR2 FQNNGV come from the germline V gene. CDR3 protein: CASSSTPLSYEQYF. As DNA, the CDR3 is TGTGCCAGCAGCTCTACCCCGCTATCCTACGAGCAGTACTTC.

The CDR3 sequence is CASSSPTRYYGYTF. CDR3 coding DNA: TGTGCCAGCAGTTCCCCGACCAGGTACTATGGCTACACCTTC. The J gene is TRBJ1-2, the V gene TRBV28; no clear D gene. The germline CDR1 and CDR2 sequences are MDHEN and SYDVKM. The CDR3 is 14 residues long. Trimming stripped 4 bases from V and 3 bases from J, with 12 bases between.

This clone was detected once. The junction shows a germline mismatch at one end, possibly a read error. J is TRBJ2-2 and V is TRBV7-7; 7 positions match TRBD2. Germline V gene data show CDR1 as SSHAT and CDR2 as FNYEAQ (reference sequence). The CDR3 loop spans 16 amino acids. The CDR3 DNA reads TGTGCTAGCAGCCGCGGGACTACACCCAACACCGGGGAGCTGTTTTTT. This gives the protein CASSRGTTPNTGELFF.

The CDR3 sequence: CASRFGDRSENLQPQHF. The CDR3 bases are TGTGCAAGTCGCTTTGGGGACAGATCAGAGAACCTTCAGCCCCAGCATTTT. J is TRBJ1-5 and V is TRBV12-2; the DNA was not used to check the table's D call, TRBD1. TRBV12-2 is recorded as a pseudogene. The CDR3 runs to 17 residues.

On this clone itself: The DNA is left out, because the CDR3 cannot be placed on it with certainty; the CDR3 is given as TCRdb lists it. The CDR3 sequence: CAYRCAIYF. The chain has TRBV14 and TRBJ1-3. Germline CDR1 is SGHDN and CDR2 is FVKESK. 9 amino acids form the CDR3, both terminal residues included.

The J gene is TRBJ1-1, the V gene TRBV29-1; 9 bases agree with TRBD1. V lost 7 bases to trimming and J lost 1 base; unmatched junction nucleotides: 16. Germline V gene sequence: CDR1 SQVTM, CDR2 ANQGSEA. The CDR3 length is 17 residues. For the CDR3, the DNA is TGCAGCGCTCTTCCCGGGACAGGGTCTCTTTCGAACACTGAAGCTTTCTTT. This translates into CSALPGTGSLSNTEAFF.

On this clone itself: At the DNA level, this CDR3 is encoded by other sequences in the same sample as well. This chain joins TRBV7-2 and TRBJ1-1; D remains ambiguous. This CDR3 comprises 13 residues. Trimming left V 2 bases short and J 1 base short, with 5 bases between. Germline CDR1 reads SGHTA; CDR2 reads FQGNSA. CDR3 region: CASSLTENTEAFF. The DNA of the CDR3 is TGTGCCAGCAGCTTAACTGAGAACACTGAAGCTTTCTTT.

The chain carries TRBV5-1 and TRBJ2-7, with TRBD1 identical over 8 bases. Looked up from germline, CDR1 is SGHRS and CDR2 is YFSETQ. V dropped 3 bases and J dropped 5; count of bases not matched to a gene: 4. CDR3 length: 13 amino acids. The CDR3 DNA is TGCGCCAGCAGCTCACAGACAGGGGACGAGCAGTACTTC. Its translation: CASSSQTGDEQYF.

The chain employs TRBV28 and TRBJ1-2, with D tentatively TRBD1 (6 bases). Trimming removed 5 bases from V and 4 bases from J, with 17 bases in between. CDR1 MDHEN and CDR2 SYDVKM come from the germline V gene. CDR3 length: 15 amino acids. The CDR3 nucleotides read TGTGCCAGCAGTACACACCACAGGGAGGGCTATGGCTACACCTTC. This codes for CASSTHHREGYGYTF.

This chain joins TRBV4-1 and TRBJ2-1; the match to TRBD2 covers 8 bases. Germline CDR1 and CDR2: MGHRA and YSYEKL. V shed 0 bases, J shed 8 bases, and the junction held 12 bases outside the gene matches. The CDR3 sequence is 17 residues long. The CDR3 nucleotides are TGCGCCAGCAGCCAAGATGGTAGCGGGGAGGCCTTGGATGAGCAGTTCTTC. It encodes CASSQDGSGEALDEQFF.

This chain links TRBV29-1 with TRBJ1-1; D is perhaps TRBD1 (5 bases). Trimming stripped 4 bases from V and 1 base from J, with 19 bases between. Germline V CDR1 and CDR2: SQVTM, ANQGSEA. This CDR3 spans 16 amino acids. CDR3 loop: CSVGRGAFSPNTEAFF. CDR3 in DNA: TGCAGCGTTGGGCGTGGGGCCTTTTCCCCGAACACTGAAGCTTTCTTT.

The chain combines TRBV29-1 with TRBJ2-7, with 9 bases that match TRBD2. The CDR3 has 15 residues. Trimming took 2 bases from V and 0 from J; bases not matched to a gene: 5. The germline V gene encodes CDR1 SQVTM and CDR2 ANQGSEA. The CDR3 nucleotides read TGCAGCGTTGAAAGAGCGGGAGGCCCCTCCTACGAGCAGTACTTC. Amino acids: CSVERAGGPSYEQYF.

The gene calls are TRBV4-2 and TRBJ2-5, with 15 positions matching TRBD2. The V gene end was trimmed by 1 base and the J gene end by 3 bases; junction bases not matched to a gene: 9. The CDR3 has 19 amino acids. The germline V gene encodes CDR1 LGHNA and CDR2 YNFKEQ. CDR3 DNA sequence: TGTGCCAGCAGCCAAGGGCGGACTAGCGGGGGGGCCCGGGAAGAGACCCAGTACTTC. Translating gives CASSQGRTSGGAREETQYF.

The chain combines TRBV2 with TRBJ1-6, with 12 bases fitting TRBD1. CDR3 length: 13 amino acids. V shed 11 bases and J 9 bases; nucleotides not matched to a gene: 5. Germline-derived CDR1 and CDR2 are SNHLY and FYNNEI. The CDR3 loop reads CAGGQGAPSPLHF. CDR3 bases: TGTGCCGGGGGACAGGGGGCGCCTTCACCCCTCCACTTT.

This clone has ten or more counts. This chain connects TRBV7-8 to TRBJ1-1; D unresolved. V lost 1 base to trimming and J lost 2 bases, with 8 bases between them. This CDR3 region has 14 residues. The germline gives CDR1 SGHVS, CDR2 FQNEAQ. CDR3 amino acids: CASSLVGDNTEAFF. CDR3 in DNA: TGTGCCAGCAGCTTAGTAGGAGACAACACTGAAGCTTTCTTT.

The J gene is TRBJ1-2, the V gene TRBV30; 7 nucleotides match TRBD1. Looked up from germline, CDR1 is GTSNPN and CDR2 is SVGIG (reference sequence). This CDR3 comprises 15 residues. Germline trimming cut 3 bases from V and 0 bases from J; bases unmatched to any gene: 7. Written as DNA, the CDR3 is TGTGCCTGGAGAGGGAACAGGGGAGCTAACTATGGCTACACCTTC. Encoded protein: CAWRGNRGANYGYTF.

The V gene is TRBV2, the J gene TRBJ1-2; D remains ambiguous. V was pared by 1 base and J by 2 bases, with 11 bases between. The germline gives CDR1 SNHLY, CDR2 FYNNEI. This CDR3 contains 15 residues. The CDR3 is CASSEELTGNYGYTF. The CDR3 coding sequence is TGTGCCAGCAGTGAAGAGCTGACGGGGAACTATGGCTACACCTTC.

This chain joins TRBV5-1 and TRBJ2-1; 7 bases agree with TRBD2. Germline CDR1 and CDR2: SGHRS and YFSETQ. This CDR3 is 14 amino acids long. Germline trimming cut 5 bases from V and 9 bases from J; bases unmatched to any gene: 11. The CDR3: CASREGPGGGEQFF. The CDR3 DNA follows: TGCGCCAGCAGGGAGGGACCGGGGGGAGGTGAGCAGTTCTTC.

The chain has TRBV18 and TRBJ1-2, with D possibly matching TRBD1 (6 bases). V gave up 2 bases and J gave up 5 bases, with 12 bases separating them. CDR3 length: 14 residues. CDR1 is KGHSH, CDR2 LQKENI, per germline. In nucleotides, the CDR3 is TGTGCCAGCTCACCAGGGGTGGGGGCATATGGCTACACCTTC. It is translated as CASSPGVGAYGYTF.

The CDR3 loop is CASSRLAGTYEQYF. In DNA form, the CDR3 reads TGTGCCAGCAGCCGACTAGCGGGGACCTACGAGCAGTACTTC. J is TRBJ2-7 and V is TRBV7-2, with 11 bases lining up with TRBD2. V gave up 5 bases and J gave up 2 bases; unmatched junction bases: 2. The CDR3 extends over 14 amino acids. Per germline, CDR1 SGHTA and CDR2 FQGNSA.

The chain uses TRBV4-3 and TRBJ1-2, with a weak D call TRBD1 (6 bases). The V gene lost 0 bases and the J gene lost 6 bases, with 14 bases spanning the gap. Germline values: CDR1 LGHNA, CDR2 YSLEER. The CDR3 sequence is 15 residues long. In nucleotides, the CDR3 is TGCGCCAGCAGCCAAGAAGGGTCAGGGGTCGATGGCTACACCTTC. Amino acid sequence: CASSQEGSGVDGYTF.

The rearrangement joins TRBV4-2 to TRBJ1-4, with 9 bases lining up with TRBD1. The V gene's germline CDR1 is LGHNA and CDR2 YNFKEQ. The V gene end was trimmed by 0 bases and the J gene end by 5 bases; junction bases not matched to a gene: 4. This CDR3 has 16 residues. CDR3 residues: CASSQDAGQGNEKLFF. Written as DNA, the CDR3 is TGTGCCAGCAGCCAAGACGCGGGACAGGGAAATGAAAAACTGTTTTTT.

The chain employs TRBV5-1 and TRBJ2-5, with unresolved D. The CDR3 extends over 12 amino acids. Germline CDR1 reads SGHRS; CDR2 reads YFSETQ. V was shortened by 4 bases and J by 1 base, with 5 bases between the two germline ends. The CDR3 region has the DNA TGCGCCAGCAGCCCTACCCAAGAGACCCAGTACTTC. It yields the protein CASSPTQETQYF. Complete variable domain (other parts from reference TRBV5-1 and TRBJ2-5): KAGVTQTPRYLIKTRGQQVTLSCSPISGHRSVSWYQQTPGQGLQFLFEYFSETQRNKGNFPGRFSGRQFSNSRSEMNVSTLELGDSALYLCASSPTQETQYFGPGTRLLVL.

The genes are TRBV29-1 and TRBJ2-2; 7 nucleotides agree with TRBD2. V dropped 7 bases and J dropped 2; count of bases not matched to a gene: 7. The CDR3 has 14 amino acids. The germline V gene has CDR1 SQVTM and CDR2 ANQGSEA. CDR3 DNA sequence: TGCAGCGGCTTAGGGACTACCAACACCGGGGAGCTGTTTTTT. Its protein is CSGLGTTNTGELFF.